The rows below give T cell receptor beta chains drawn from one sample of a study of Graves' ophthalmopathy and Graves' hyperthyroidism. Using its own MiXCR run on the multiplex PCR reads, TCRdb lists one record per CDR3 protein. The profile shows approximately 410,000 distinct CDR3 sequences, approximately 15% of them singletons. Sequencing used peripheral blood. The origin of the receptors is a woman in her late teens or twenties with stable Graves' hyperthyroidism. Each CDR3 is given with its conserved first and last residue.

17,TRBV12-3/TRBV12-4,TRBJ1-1,CASSFVASVDGATEAFF
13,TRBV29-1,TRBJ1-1,CSVWDSKNTEAFF
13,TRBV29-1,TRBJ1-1,CSGDSGPSKRTFF
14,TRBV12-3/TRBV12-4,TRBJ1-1,CASSPTGGGTEAFF
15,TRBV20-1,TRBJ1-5,CSARDPGQGFQPQHF
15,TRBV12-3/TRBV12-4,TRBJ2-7,CASSLRGGAQYEQYF
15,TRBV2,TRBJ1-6,CASSPSKGAGSPLHF
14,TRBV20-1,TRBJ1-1,CSARTGGGATEAFF
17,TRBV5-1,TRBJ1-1,CASSLRPGAFGDTEAFF
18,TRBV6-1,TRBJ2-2,CASSEALQLDGNTGELFF
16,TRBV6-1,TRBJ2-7,CASTFGGGPPTYEQYF
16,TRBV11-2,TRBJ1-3,CASSLVGGSSGNTIYF
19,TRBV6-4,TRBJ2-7,CASSHPRGGGSGTGYEQYF
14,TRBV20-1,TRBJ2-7,CSARDLGRSYEQYF
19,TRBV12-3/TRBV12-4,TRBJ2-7,CASSFRARGLSMSSYEQYF
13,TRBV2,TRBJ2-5,CASSAPGYGTQYF
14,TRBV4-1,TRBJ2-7,CASSQNVGTYEQYF
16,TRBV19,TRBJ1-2,CASSLTEGIGANGYTF
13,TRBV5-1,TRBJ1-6,CASSLEYSSPLHF
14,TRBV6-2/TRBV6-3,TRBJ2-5,CASRVAGVQETQYF
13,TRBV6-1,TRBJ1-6,CASRIDRDSPLHF
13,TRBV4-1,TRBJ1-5,CASSRPGNQPQHF
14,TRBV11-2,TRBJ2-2,CASSLESNTGELFF
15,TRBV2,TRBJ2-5,CASRGTGGGVETQYF
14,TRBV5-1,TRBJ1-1,CASSLVGGQFEAFF
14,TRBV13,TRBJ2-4,CASSIGQGRDIQYF
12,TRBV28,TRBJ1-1,CASSPQHTEAFF
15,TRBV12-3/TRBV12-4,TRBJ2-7,CASSSGDVSRYEQYF
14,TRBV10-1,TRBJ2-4,CASSHQGSKNIQYF
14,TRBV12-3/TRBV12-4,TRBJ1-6,CASSAGTGNPPLHF
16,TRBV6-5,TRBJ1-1,CASSSGGAGGSTEAFF
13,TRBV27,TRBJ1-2,CASRGQGAGGYTF
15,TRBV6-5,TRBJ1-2,CASSWGQPPLYGYTF
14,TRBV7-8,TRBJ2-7,CASSFLASSYEQYF